These 9 T cell receptor beta chains were sequenced from one sample in a study of beta chain features in type 1 diabetes. Overall study findings and caveats: A moderate, significant TCRB CDR3 shortening appeared in type 1 diabetes across four CD4+ subsets.

These TCRs' antigens remain unknown. Sequenced material consisted of expressed TCRB transcripts (all of the isolated RNA was reverse transcribed). The protocol was immunoSEQ multiplex PCR, while the TCRdb copy is restricted to in-frame clones and leaves out a portion. The sample lists some 290,000 clones; around 25% were seen once. What was sequenced was naive CD4+ T cells from blood. These receptor sequences come from a woman between 25 and 40 years old with type 1 diabetes.

This clone occurred a few times. This chain uses TRBV2 with TRBJ2-5; 12 nucleotides align to TRBD2. J was trimmed by 4 bases and V by 2 bases; bases with no gene match: 2. This CDR3 comprises 15 residues. CDR1 SNHLY and CDR2 FYNNEI come from the germline V gene. CDR3 residues: CASSERLAGVETQYF. DNA for the CDR3: TGTGCCAGCAGTGAACGACTAGCGGGAGTAGAGACCCAGTACTTC.

The V and J genes are TRBV18 and TRBJ1-1, with D perhaps matching TRBD1 (6 bases). Germline CDR1 KGHSH, CDR2 LQKENI. The CDR3 has 13 residues. V dropped 4 bases and J dropped 1 base, with 7 bases sitting between them. CDR3 in amino acids: CASSRRGNTEAFF. CDR3 coding DNA: TGTGCCAGCTCACGCAGGGGGAACACTGAAGCTTTCTTT.

V usage is TRBV30 and J usage is TRBJ1-5; TRBD1 matches at 7 bases. Germline values: CDR1 GTSNPN, CDR2 SVGIG (reference sequence). The CDR3 contains 14 residues. J gave up 3 bases and V 3 bases, and 5 bases lay outside the gene matches. CDR3 amino acids: CAWSTDRVNQPQHF. Here the CDR3 DNA reads TGTGCCTGGAGCACAGACAGGGTCAATCAGCCCCAGCATTTT.

This clone was detected a few times. The chain carries TRBV29-1 and TRBJ1-5; TRBD1 aligns across 9 bases. V shed 7 bases and J 5 bases; nucleotides not matched to a gene: 9. Germline V gives CDR1 SQVTM, CDR2 ANQGSEA. The length of the CDR3 is 14 residues. In DNA, the CDR3 is TGCAGCGCCTCACAGGGGGCACCTGATCAGCCCCAGCATTTT. It yields the protein CSASQGAPDQPQHF.

This chain connects TRBV2 to TRBJ1-5; possible D gene TRBD1, 5 bases. Germline loops: CDR1 SNHLY, CDR2 FYNNEI. The CDR3 is 16 residues long. V was clipped by 1 base and J by 7 bases, with 17 bases between them. This CDR3 reads CASSEGRGGSGQPQHF. CDR3 DNA sequence: TGTGCCAGCAGTGAAGGTCGGGGGGGAAGCGGGCAGCCCCAGCATTTT. Complete variable domain (other parts from reference TRBV2 and TRBJ1-5): EPEVTQTPSHQVTQMGQEVILRCVPISNHLYFYWYRQILGQKVEFLVSFYNNEISEKSEIFDDQFSVERPDGSNFTLKIRSTKLEDSAMYFCASSEGRGGSGQPQHFGDGTRLSIL.

With regard to this clone: Other DNA sequences of this sample code for an identical CDR3. V gene TRBV9 combines with J gene TRBJ2-3, with 14 bases that match TRBD2. The CDR3 runs 15 residues. CDR1 SGDLS and CDR2 YYNGEE come from the germline V gene. Losses at the gene ends were 0 bases for V and 6 bases for J; bases not matched to a gene: 0. The CDR3 DNA follows: TGTGCCAGCAGCGTAGGACTAGCGGGAGGGGATACGCAGTATTTT. Translation: CASSVGLAGGDTQYF.

This clone has a handful of counts. The J gene is TRBJ2-3, the V gene TRBV18, with unresolved D. Trimming removed 4 bases from V and 6 bases from J, with 8 bases in between. The CDR3 covers 12 residues. Looked up from germline, CDR1 is KGHSH and CDR2 is LQKENI. DNA of the CDR3: TGTGCCAGCTCACTCTTCGAGGATACGCAGTATTTT. It translates to CASSLFEDTQYF.

This clone was seen only a few times. The identical CDR3 is also encoded by other nucleotide sequences in the sample. The V call is TRBV28, the J call TRBJ2-7; tentative D call: TRBD1 (6 bases). Trimming removed 1 base from V and 4 bases from J, with 8 bases in between. The CDR3 runs 13 residues. In germline, CDR1 is MDHEN, CDR2 SYDVKM. CDR3 region: CASSLSRGYEQYF. The CDR3 nucleotides are TGTGCCAGCAGTTTATCCAGGGGTTACGAGCAGTACTTC.

This clone appeared a few times. V and J are TRBV6-6 and TRBJ1-5; 8 nucleotides agree with TRBD1. Germline CDR1 and CDR2: MNHNY and SVGAGI (reference sequence). The V and J ends lost 5 bases and 2 bases, in that order; junction bases with no gene match: 8. This CDR3 has 16 residues. This CDR3 is CASSPRTGRGNQPQHF. The CDR3 nucleotides are TGTGCCAGCAGTCCTCGGACAGGGCGGGGCAATCAGCCCCAGCATTTT.